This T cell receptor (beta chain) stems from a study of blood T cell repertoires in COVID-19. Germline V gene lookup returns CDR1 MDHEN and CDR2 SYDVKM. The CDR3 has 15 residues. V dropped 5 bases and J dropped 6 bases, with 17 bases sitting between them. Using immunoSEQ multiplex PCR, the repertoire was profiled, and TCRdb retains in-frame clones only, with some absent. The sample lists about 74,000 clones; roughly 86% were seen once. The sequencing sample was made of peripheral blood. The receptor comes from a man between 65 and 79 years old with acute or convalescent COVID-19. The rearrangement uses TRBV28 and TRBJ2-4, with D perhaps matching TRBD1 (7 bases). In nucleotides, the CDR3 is TGTGCCAGCAGTATCCCAGGGGGAGGCTTAAACATTCAGTACTTC. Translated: CASSIPGGGLNIQYF.